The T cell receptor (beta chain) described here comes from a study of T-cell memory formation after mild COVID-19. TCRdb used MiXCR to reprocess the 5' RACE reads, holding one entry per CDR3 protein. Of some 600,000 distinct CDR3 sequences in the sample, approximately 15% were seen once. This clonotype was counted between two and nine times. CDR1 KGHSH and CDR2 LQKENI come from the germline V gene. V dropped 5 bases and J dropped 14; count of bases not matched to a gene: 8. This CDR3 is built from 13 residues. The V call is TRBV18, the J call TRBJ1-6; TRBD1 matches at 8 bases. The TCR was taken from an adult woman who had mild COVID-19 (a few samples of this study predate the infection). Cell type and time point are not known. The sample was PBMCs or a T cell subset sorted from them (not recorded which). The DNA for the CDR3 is TGTGCCAGCTCAACAGGGGGTCGGGGTACCCTCCACTTT. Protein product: CASSTGGRGTLHF.